Listed below are T cell receptor beta chains from one sample, sequenced in a study of shared clonotypes between healthy human individuals. Method: immunoSEQ multiplex PCR; TCRdb's copy keeps in-frame clones and lacks some. The table includes some 2,100,000 clones, under 95% detected once. The sequenced sample was naive CD8+ T cells from PBMCs. The receptors were sampled from a man aged 18 to 29 in good health. Some clones in this sample may be carry-over from other donors' samples. Both conserved end residues are part of each CDR3. The D gene is left open where the match is weak. Some rows mark clone size as missing; the rest say once, few, many or name a class of expanded clone.

CDR3aa: CASDSQGAGARGGYTF
CDR3nt: TGTGCCAGCGACAGTCAGGGAGCAGGGGCCCGCGGGGGCTACACCTTC
abundance: NA
d_gene: NA
len: 16
v_gene: TRBV13
j_gene: TRBJ1-2

CDR3aa: CASSPDRDNYEQYF
CDR3nt: TGTGCCAGCAGCCCGGACAGGGACAACTACGAGCAGTACTTC
abundance: NA
d_gene: TRBD1
len: 14
v_gene: TRBV7-3
j_gene: TRBJ2-7

CDR3aa: CASSPRAGGTYGYTF
CDR3nt: TGTGCCAGTAGCCCCCGGGCAGGGGGCACCTATGGCTACACCTTC
abundance: NA
d_gene: TRBD1
len: 15
v_gene: TRBV19
j_gene: TRBJ1-2

CDR3aa: CASSYSTFPTDTQYF
CDR3nt: TGTGCCAGCAGTTACTCGACTTTCCCGACAGATACGCAGTATTTT
abundance: NA
d_gene: NA
len: 15
v_gene: TRBV6-6
j_gene: TRBJ2-3

CDR3aa: CASSPYRDFVGELFF
CDR3nt: TGTGCCAGCAGTCCCTACCGGGACTTTGTCGGGGAGCTGTTTTTT
abundance: NA
d_gene: NA
len: 15
v_gene: TRBV6-5
j_gene: TRBJ2-2

CDR3aa: CASSPRDRSSYEQYF
CDR3nt: TGTGCCAGCAGCCCGCGGGACAGGAGCTCCTACGAGCAGTACTTC
abundance: NA
d_gene: TRBD1
len: 15
v_gene: TRBV13
j_gene: TRBJ2-7

CDR3aa: CASSLGTGAYEQYF
CDR3nt: TGTGCCAGCAGCTTAGGGACAGGAGCCTACGAGCAGTACTTC
abundance: NA
d_gene: TRBD1
len: 14
v_gene: TRBV5-6
j_gene: TRBJ2-7

CDR3aa: CASSSEAGPHEQYF
CDR3nt: TGTGCCAGTAGCTCCGAAGCAGGGCCGCACGAGCAGTACTTC
abundance: NA
d_gene: NA
len: 14
v_gene: TRBV19
j_gene: TRBJ2-7

CDR3aa: CASRSLRNQETQYF
CDR3nt: TGCGCCAGCAGGTCATTAAGGAACCAAGAGACCCAGTACTTC
abundance: NA
d_gene: NA
len: 14
v_gene: TRBV10-1
j_gene: TRBJ2-5

CDR3aa: CASSFSPSREGTYEQYF
CDR3nt: TGTGCCAGCAGTTTTTCACCCTCCCGGGAGGGAACCTACGAGCAGTACTTC
abundance: NA
d_gene: TRBD2
len: 17
v_gene: TRBV28
j_gene: TRBJ2-7

CDR3aa: CASSLALAGSPDTQYF
CDR3nt: TGCGCCAGCAGCTTGGCCCTAGCGGGAAGTCCAGATACGCAGTATTTT
abundance: NA
d_gene: TRBD2
len: 16
v_gene: TRBV5-1
j_gene: TRBJ2-3

CDR3aa: CASSLPPGLADNEQFF
CDR3nt: TGTGCCAGCAGTTTACCTCCGGGACTAGCCGACAATGAGCAGTTCTTC
abundance: once
d_gene: TRBD2
len: 16
v_gene: TRBV27
j_gene: TRBJ2-1

CDR3aa: CASSAVSGRSTDTQYF
CDR3nt: TGTGCCAGCAGCGCCGTGAGCGGGAGGTCGACAGATACGCAGTATTTT
abundance: NA
d_gene: TRBD2
len: 16
v_gene: TRBV13
j_gene: TRBJ2-3

CDR3aa: CASSQGLAVQETQYF
CDR3nt: TGCGCCAGCAGCCAAGGACTAGCGGTCCAAGAGACCCAGTACTTC
abundance: NA
d_gene: TRBD2
len: 15
v_gene: TRBV4-3
j_gene: TRBJ2-5

CDR3aa: CASSSGLFSGNTIYF
CDR3nt: TGTGCCAGCAGCTCAGGGCTTTTCTCTGGAAACACCATATATTTT
abundance: NA
d_gene: NA
len: 15
v_gene: TRBV6-5
j_gene: TRBJ1-3

CDR3aa: CASSPGAGEGWYEQYF
CDR3nt: TGTGCCAGCTCACCTGGAGCGGGAGAGGGTTGGTACGAGCAGTACTTC
abundance: NA
d_gene: TRBD2
len: 16
v_gene: TRBV18
j_gene: TRBJ2-7

CDR3aa: CASSLFPSGLGPDGYTF
CDR3nt: TGTGCCAGCAGTTTATTTCCTAGTGGGTTGGGGCCAGATGGCTACACCTTC
abundance: NA
d_gene: NA
len: 17
v_gene: TRBV27
j_gene: TRBJ1-2

CDR3aa: CASSLGWLAGGEQYF
CDR3nt: TGTGCCAGCAGCTTAGGATGGCTAGCGGGAGGCGAGCAGTACTTC
abundance: NA
d_gene: TRBD2
len: 15
v_gene: TRBV7-9
j_gene: TRBJ2-7

CDR3aa: CAISEPGLGESGANVLTF
CDR3nt: TGTGCCATCAGTGAGCCGGGCCTTGGGGAATCTGGGGCCAACGTCCTGACTTTC
abundance: once
d_gene: NA
len: 18
v_gene: TRBV10-3
j_gene: TRBJ2-6

CDR3aa: CASSQMGPAGAQPQHF
CDR3nt: TGTGCCAGTAGTCAAATGGGGCCGGCAGGGGCTCAGCCCCAGCATTTT
abundance: few
d_gene: NA
len: 16
v_gene: TRBV19
j_gene: TRBJ1-5

CDR3aa: CASRGGSSYEQYF
CDR3nt: TGTGCCAGCCGCGGTGGAAGCTCCTACGAGCAGTACTTC
abundance: NA
d_gene: NA
len: 13
v_gene: TRBV2
j_gene: TRBJ2-7

CDR3aa: CATKGGSETQYF
CDR3nt: TGTGCCACCAAGGGGGGTAGTGAGACCCAGTACTTC
abundance: NA
d_gene: NA
len: 12
v_gene: TRBV15
j_gene: TRBJ2-5

CDR3aa: CASSPRGAGSYEQYF
CDR3nt: TGTGCCAGCAGTCCACGTGGGGCAGGTTCCTACGAGCAGTACTTC
abundance: NA
d_gene: NA
len: 15
v_gene: TRBV27
j_gene: TRBJ2-7

CDR3aa: CASSYRGPNTEAFF
CDR3nt: TGTGCCAGCAGTTATAGGGGACCGAACACTGAAGCTTTCTTT
abundance: NA
d_gene: NA
len: 14
v_gene: TRBV6-6
j_gene: TRBJ1-1

CDR3aa: CASSIDVAHQETQYF
CDR3nt: TGTGCCAGTAGTATAGATGTAGCGCACCAAGAGACCCAGTACTTC
abundance: NA
d_gene: NA
len: 15
v_gene: TRBV19
j_gene: TRBJ2-5

CDR3aa: CASSQGRGPYNEQFF
CDR3nt: TGCGCCAGCAGCCAAGGTCGTGGGCCCTACAATGAGCAGTTCTTC
abundance: NA
d_gene: NA
len: 15
v_gene: TRBV4-1
j_gene: TRBJ2-1

CDR3aa: CASSLGDRGKDQPQHF
CDR3nt: TGTGCCAGCAGCTTGGGGGACAGGGGTAAGGATCAGCCCCAGCATTTT
abundance: once
d_gene: TRBD1
len: 16
v_gene: TRBV5-5
j_gene: TRBJ1-5

CDR3aa: CASSVARDRGRTDTQYF
CDR3nt: TGTGCCAGCAGCGTAGCCCGGGACAGGGGTCGCACAGATACGCAGTATTTT
abundance: NA
d_gene: TRBD1
len: 17
v_gene: TRBV9
j_gene: TRBJ2-3

CDR3aa: CAWSVSGGYNEQFF
CDR3nt: TGTGCCTGGAGTGTTAGCGGGGGCTACAATGAGCAGTTCTTC
abundance: once
d_gene: TRBD2
len: 14
v_gene: TRBV30
j_gene: TRBJ2-1

CDR3aa: CASSVSRLAGRAYNEQFF
CDR3nt: TGTGCCAGCAGCGTTTCCAGACTAGCGGGGCGAGCCTACAATGAGCAGTTCTTC
abundance: once
d_gene: TRBD2
len: 18
v_gene: TRBV7-9
j_gene: TRBJ2-1

CDR3aa: CASSSGLEYEKLFF
CDR3nt: TGTGCCAGCAGCTCGGGACTTGAGTATGAAAAACTGTTTTTT
abundance: NA
d_gene: NA
len: 14
v_gene: TRBV7-9
j_gene: TRBJ1-4

CDR3aa: CASSPALEDTQYF
CDR3nt: TGTGCCAGCTCCCCCGCGTTGGAAGATACGCAGTATTTT
abundance: NA
d_gene: NA
len: 13
v_gene: TRBV18
j_gene: TRBJ2-3

CDR3aa: CASSLTSGRYNEQFF
CDR3nt: TGCGCCAGCAGCTTAACTAGCGGGAGGTACAATGAGCAGTTCTTC
abundance: NA
d_gene: TRBD2
len: 15
v_gene: TRBV5-1
j_gene: TRBJ2-1

CDR3aa: CASSPGTDWPEAFF
CDR3nt: TGCGCCAGCAGCCCCGGGACAGATTGGCCTGAAGCTTTCTTT
abundance: NA
d_gene: TRBD1
len: 14
v_gene: TRBV5-1
j_gene: TRBJ1-1

CDR3aa: CASRGGSYEQYF
CDR3nt: TGCGCCAGCAGGGGGGGGTCCTACGAGCAGTACTTC
abundance: NA
d_gene: TRBD2
len: 12
v_gene: TRBV5-1
j_gene: TRBJ2-7

CDR3aa: CASSFGDREGYEQYF
CDR3nt: TGTGCCAGTAGTTTTGGGGACAGGGAGGGCTACGAGCAGTACTTC
abundance: NA
d_gene: TRBD1
len: 15
v_gene: TRBV19
j_gene: TRBJ2-7

CDR3aa: CASKLAGELYEQYF
CDR3nt: TGTGCCAGCAAGTTAGCGGGAGAGCTCTACGAGCAGTACTTC
abundance: once
d_gene: TRBD2
len: 14
v_gene: TRBV6-6
j_gene: TRBJ2-7

CDR3aa: CASSPSGGRSYEQYF
CDR3nt: TGTGCCAGCAGCCCCTCGGGCGGGAGATCCTACGAGCAGTACTTC
abundance: NA
d_gene: TRBD2
len: 15
v_gene: TRBV13
j_gene: TRBJ2-7

CDR3aa: CASSLGQTSEQYF
CDR3nt: TGTGCCAGCAGCTTGGGGCAGACTAGTGAGCAGTACTTC
abundance: NA
d_gene: NA
len: 13
v_gene: TRBV5-6
j_gene: TRBJ2-7

CDR3aa: CASSPHRPPGPQHF
CDR3nt: TGTGCCAGCAGTCCTCACAGGCCCCCCGGGCCCCAGCATTTT
abundance: NA
d_gene: NA
len: 14
v_gene: TRBV25-1
j_gene: TRBJ1-5

CDR3aa: CASSGTLWTEAFF
CDR3nt: TGTGCCAGCAGCGGGACTTTATGGACTGAAGCTTTCTTT
abundance: NA
d_gene: NA
len: 13
v_gene: TRBV6-6
j_gene: TRBJ1-1

CDR3aa: CASRAGRSPYEQYF
CDR3nt: TGTGCCAGCAGGGCGGGCAGGTCCCCCTACGAGCAGTACTTC
abundance: NA
d_gene: NA
len: 14
v_gene: TRBV2
j_gene: TRBJ2-7

CDR3aa: CASSSKGRSREQYF
CDR3nt: TGTGCCAGCAGTTCAAAGGGTCGGTCGAGGGAGCAGTACTTC
abundance: once
d_gene: NA
len: 14
v_gene: TRBV6-5
j_gene: TRBJ2-7

CDR3aa: CASSLRRPGPWAYEQYF
CDR3nt: TGTGCCAGCAGCCTCCGTAGACCGGGCCCCTGGGCCTACGAGCAGTACTTC
abundance: once
d_gene: NA
len: 17
v_gene: TRBV28
j_gene: TRBJ2-7

CDR3aa: CASSPKAPSGQETQYF
CDR3nt: TGTGCCAGCAGCCCTAAAGCCCCTAGCGGACAAGAGACCCAGTACTTC
abundance: NA
d_gene: TRBD2
len: 16
v_gene: TRBV13
j_gene: TRBJ2-5

CDR3aa: CASSPGQRSRRYGYTF
CDR3nt: TGTGCCAGCAGTCCGGGACAGAGATCTCGCCGCTATGGCTACACCTTC
abundance: NA
d_gene: TRBD1
len: 16
v_gene: TRBV28
j_gene: TRBJ1-2

CDR3aa: CASAGPPSYEQYF
CDR3nt: TGCGCCAGCGCGGGACCCCCCTCCTACGAGCAGTACTTC
abundance: NA
d_gene: NA
len: 13
v_gene: TRBV4-1
j_gene: TRBJ2-7

CDR3aa: CASSLSLAGELFF
CDR3nt: TGTGCCAGCAGTTTATCGCTCGCCGGGGAGCTGTTTTTT
abundance: NA
d_gene: NA
len: 13
v_gene: TRBV27
j_gene: TRBJ2-2

CDR3aa: CASSQVVASGNEQYF
CDR3nt: TGCGCCAGCAGCCAAGTGGTGGCTAGCGGGAACGAGCAGTACTTC
abundance: NA
d_gene: TRBD2
len: 15
v_gene: TRBV4-1
j_gene: TRBJ2-7

CDR3aa: CASSVGRGSGGTEAFF
CDR3nt: TGTGCCAGCAGCGTAGGAAGAGGATCAGGGGGCACTGAAGCTTTCTTT
abundance: once
d_gene: TRBD1
len: 16
v_gene: TRBV9
j_gene: TRBJ1-1

CDR3aa: CASSLIAIRTGGYEQYF
CDR3nt: TGTGCCAGCAGTTTAATCGCTATCCGGACGGGGGGCTACGAGCAGTACTTC
abundance: NA
d_gene: TRBD2
len: 17
v_gene: TRBV27
j_gene: TRBJ2-7

CDR3aa: CASSQPPRNEQFF
CDR3nt: TGTGCCAGCAGCCAGCCACCAAGGAATGAGCAGTTCTTC
abundance: NA
d_gene: NA
len: 13
v_gene: TRBV7-3
j_gene: TRBJ2-1

CDR3aa: CSVRPGGNSEKLFF
CDR3nt: TGCAGCGTTCGCCCGGGGGGGAATTCTGAAAAACTGTTTTTT
abundance: NA
d_gene: NA
len: 14
v_gene: TRBV29-1
j_gene: TRBJ1-4

CDR3aa: CASSDGLAGEQFF
CDR3nt: TGTGCCAGCAGTGATGGACTAGCGGGAGAGCAGTTCTTC
abundance: NA
d_gene: TRBD2
len: 13
v_gene: TRBV2
j_gene: TRBJ2-1

CDR3aa: CSAGTQYF
CDR3nt: TGCAGCGCGGGAACCCAGTACTTC
abundance: NA
d_gene: NA
len: 8
v_gene: TRBV29-1
j_gene: TRBJ2-5

CDR3aa: CAISEFGAGLRNTEAFF
CDR3nt: TGTGCCATCAGTGAGTTTGGCGCCGGACTAAGGAACACTGAAGCTTTCTTT
abundance: NA
d_gene: NA
len: 17
v_gene: TRBV10-3
j_gene: TRBJ1-1

CDR3aa: CASSFEGDNTGELFF
CDR3nt: TGCGCCAGCAGCTTTGAGGGGGACAACACCGGGGAGCTGTTTTTT
abundance: NA
d_gene: NA
len: 15
v_gene: TRBV10-1
j_gene: TRBJ2-2

CDR3aa: CASSPLSANGMEQFF
CDR3nt: TGTGCCAGCAGCCCACTTTCGGCGAACGGGATGGAGCAGTTCTTC
abundance: NA
d_gene: NA
len: 15
v_gene: TRBV7-6
j_gene: TRBJ2-1